This T cell receptor beta chain comes out of a study of blood T cell repertoires in COVID-19. The overall study: Italy, Spain and the United States were the sources of the convalescent and acute COVID-19 samples. Sample material is recorded as cDNA or gDNA derived from T cells, B-cell-depleted T cells, or PBMCs.

CDR1 is SGHDN and CDR2 is FVKESK in the germline V gene. V lost 3 bases and J lost 7; bases outside the gene matches: 3. The CDR3 spans 13 residues. Repertoires were generated with immunoSEQ multiplex PCR, while TCRdb's copy carries only in-frame clones and drops some. Among 380,000 or so clones listed, about 86% were seen once. The sequence was obtained from a woman aged 55 to 70 with COVID-19, enrolled during active disease. V and J are TRBV14 and TRBJ1-3, with 7 bases matching TRBD1. Sequencing was carried out using peripheral blood. The CDR3 here is CASSQGTANTIYF. In nucleotides, the CDR3 is TGTGCCAGCAGCCAGGGGACAGCGAACACCATATATTTT.